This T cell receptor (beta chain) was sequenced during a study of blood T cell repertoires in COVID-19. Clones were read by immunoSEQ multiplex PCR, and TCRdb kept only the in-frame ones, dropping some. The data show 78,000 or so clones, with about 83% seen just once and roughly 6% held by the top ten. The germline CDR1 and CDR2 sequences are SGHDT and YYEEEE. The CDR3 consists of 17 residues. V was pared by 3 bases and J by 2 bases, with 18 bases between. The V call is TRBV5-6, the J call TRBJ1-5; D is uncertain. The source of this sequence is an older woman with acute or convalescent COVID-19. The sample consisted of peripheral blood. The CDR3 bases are TGTGCCAGCAGCTCGACCGCCAGCCCCGGGGGCAATCAGCCCCAGCATTTT. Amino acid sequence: CASSSTASPGGNQPQHF.